This TCR beta chain was recorded in a study of vaccination effects on CD4 cells after COVID-19. Antigen-specific CD4+ T cells were expanded (with viral peptide pools) by the ViraFEST assay ahead of sequencing. Following 10 days of culture, CD4+ T cells were isolated. Two doses of either BNT162b2 or mRNA-1273 were given to each participant. Concerning this clone: The antigen remains undetermined.

V lost 3 bases to trimming and J lost 1 base; unmatched junction nucleotides: 4. Germline lookup yields CDR1 MNHEY and CDR2 SMNVEV (reference sequence). This CDR3 comprises 15 residues. Sequencing used immunoSEQ multiplex PCR; TCRdb keeps in-frame clones, though not all of them. Of 57,000 or so clones in the sample, about three quarters are singletons; the top ten hold 0.95% to 1.5%. The receptor's source is a human donor who received a COVID-19 vaccine. The chain recombines TRBV27 with TRBJ1-1; 8 positions agree with TRBD1. The sequencing used CD4+ T cells from PBMCs cultured with HCoV-229E spike peptides, collected after COVID-19 vaccination. This CDR3 reads CASSFRGQGNTEAFF. CDR3 sequence (DNA): TGTGCCAGCAGTTTCCGCGGACAGGGGAACACTGAAGCTTTCTTT.